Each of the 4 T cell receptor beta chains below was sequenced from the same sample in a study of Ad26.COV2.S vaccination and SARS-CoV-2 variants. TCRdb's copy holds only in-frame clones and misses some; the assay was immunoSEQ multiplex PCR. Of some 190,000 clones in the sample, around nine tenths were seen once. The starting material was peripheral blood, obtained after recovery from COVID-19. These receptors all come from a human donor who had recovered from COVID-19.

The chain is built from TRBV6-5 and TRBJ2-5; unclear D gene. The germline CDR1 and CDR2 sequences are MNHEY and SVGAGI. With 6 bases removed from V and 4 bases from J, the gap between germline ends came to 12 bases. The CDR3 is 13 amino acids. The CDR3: CASSPLVTETQYF. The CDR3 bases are TGTGCCAGCAGCCCCCTTGTAACAGAGACCCAGTACTTC.

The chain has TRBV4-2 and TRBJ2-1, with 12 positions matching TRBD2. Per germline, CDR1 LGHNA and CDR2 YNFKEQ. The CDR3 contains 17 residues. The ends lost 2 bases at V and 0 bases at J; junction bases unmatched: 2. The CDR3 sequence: CASSQRLAGASYNEQFF. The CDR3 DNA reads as TGTGCCAGCAGCCAACGACTAGCGGGGGCCTCCTACAATGAGCAGTTCTTC.

Here the CDR3 reads CSASGAGGGTDTQYF. The DNA of the CDR3 is TGCAGTGCTAGTGGGGCCGGGGGGGGAACAGATACGCAGTATTTT. The gene calls are TRBV20-1 and TRBJ2-3, with TRBD2 matching over 8 bases. Germline V gives CDR1 DFQATT, CDR2 SNEGSKA (reference sequence). The CDR3 length is 15 residues. J gave up 3 bases and V 3 bases, and 8 bases lay outside the gene matches.

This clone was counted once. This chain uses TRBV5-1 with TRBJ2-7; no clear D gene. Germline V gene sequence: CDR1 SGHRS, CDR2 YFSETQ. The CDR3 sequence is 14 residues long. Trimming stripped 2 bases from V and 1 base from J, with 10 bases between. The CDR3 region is CASSLEVRSYEQYF. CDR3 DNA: TGCGCCAGCAGCTTAGAAGTGAGATCCTACGAGCAGTACTTC. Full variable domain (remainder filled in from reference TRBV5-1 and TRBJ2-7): KAGVTQTPRYLIKTRGQQVTLSCSPISGHRSVSWYQQTPGQGLQFLFEYFSETQRNKGNFPGRFSGRQFSNSRSEMNVSTLELGDSALYLCASSLEVRSYEQYFGPGTRLTVT.